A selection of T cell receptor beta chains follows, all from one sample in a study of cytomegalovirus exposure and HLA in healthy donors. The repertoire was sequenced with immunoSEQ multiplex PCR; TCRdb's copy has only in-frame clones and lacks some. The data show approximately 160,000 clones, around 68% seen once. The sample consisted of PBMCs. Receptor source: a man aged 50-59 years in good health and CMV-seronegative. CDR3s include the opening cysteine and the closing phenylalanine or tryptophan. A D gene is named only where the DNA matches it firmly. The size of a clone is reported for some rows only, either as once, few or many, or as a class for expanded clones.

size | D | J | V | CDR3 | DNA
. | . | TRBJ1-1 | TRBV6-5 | CASSPASGGWGEAFF | TGTGCCAGCAGCCCGGCCTCGGGGGGATGGGGCGAAGCTTTCTTT
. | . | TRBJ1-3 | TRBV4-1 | CASSQEKGAGNTIYF | TGCGCCAGCAGCCAAGAAAAAGGGGCTGGAAACACCATATATTTT
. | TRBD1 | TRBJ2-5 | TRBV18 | CASSPGTGGYSQYF | TGTGCCAGCTCACCGGGGACAGGGGGCTATAGCCAGTACTTC
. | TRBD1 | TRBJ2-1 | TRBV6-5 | CASSYSSSGRGTEQFF | TGTGCCAGCAGTTACTCGAGCTCCGGCAGGGGGACTGAGCAGTTCTTC
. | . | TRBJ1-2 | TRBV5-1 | CASSPQLGEGYTF | TGCGCCAGCAGTCCGCAGCTAGGGGAAGGCTACACCTTC
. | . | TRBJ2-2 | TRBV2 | CASMSTGLNTGELFF | TGTGCCAGCATGTCGACAGGCCTGAACACCGGGGAGCTGTTTTTT
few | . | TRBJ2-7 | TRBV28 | CASRRQTGAYEQYF | TGTGCCAGCAGACGCCAGACGGGAGCCTACGAGCAGTACTTC
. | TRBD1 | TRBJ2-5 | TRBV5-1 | CASSGQDEGTQYF | TGCGCCAGCAGCGGACAGGATGAGGGGACCCAGTACTTC
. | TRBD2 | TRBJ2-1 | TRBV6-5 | CASSSGTSSIKGQFF | TGTGCCAGCAGTTCTGGGACTAGCTCCATCAAAGGGCAGTTCTTC
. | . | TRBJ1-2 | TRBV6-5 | CASSYSGGVYGYTF | TGTGCCAGCAGTTACTCCGGGGGGGTTTATGGCTACACCTTC
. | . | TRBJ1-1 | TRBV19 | CASSIGGGTTEAFF | TGTGCCAGTAGTATAGGTGGGGGGACCACTGAAGCTTTCTTT
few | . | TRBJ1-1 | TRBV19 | CASSIGRTTNF | TGTGCCAGTAGTATAGGGCGCACGACTAATTTT
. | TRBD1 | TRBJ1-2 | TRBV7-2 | CASSLGGTGGAYGYTF | TGTGCCAGCAGCTTAGGTGGGACAGGGGGCGCTTATGGCTACACCTTC
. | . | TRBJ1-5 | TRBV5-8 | CASSLDGKQPQHF | TGTGCCAGCAGCTTGGACGGTAAACAGCCCCAGCATTTT
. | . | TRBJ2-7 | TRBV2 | CASGQYEQYF | TGTGCCAGTGGACAATACGAGCAGTACTTC
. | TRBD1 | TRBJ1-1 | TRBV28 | CASSTYRGLNTEAFF | TGTGCCAGCAGTACCTACAGGGGATTAAACACTGAAGCTTTCTTT
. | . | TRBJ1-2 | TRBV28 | CASTRGGGKANYGYTF | TGTGCCAGCACCCGAGGCGGGGGGAAAGCTAACTATGGCTACACCTTC
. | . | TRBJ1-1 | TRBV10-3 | CAIRDRVNTEAFF | TGTGCCATCAGGGACAGAGTGAACACTGAAGCTTTCTTT
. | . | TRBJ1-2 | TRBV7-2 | CASSLGGGYTF | TGTGCCAGCAGCTTAGGGGGCGGCTACACCTTC
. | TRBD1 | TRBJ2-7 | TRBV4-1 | CASSQARGTYEQYF | TGCGCCAGCAGCCAAGCCAGGGGGACCTACGAGCAGTACTTC
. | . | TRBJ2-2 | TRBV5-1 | CASSLIQGKGELFF | TGCGCCAGCAGCTTGATCCAGGGGAAGGGGGAGCTGTTTTTT
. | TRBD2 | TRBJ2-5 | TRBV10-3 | CAISGTSQETQYF | TGTGCCATCAGTGGGACTAGCCAAGAGACCCAGTACTTC
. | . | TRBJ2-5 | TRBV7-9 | CASSLMSQTQYF | TGTGCCAGCAGCTTAATGAGTCAGACCCAGTACTTC
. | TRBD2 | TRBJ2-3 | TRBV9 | CASTPAGGNTDTQYF | TGTGCCAGCACCCCAGCGGGGGGAAACACAGATACGCAGTATTTT
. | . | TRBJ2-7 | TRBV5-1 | CASSLTGDEQYF | TGCGCCAGCAGCTTGACAGGAGACGAGCAGTACTTC
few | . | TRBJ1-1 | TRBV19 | CASSRQGHMNTEAFF | TGTGCCAGTAGTCGGCAGGGCCACATGAACACTGAAGCTTTCTTT
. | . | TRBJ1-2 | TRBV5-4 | CASSFKQGFYEGYTF | TGTGCCAGCAGCTTTAAACAGGGTTTCTATGAGGGCTACACCTTC
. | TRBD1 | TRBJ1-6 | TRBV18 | CASSPTGQMNSPLHF | TGTGCCAGCTCACCGACGGGACAGATGAATTCACCCCTCCACTTT
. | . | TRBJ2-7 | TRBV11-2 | CASILGGAETGEHEQYF | TGTGCCAGCATCTTAGGGGGGGCCGAGACAGGGGAACACGAGCAGTACTTC
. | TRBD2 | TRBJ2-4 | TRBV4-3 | CASSPAGGLTKNIQYF | TGCGCCAGCAGCCCTGCGGGGGGGTTGACCAAAAACATTCAGTACTTC
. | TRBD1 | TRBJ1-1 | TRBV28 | CASRGLGQGNTEAFF | TGTGCCAGCAGAGGTTTGGGACAGGGGAACACTGAAGCTTTCTTT
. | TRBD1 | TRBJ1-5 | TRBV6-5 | CASTPTGGNQPQHF | TGTGCCAGCACCCCGACAGGGGGGAATCAGCCCCAGCACTTT
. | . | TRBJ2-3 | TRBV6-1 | CASSERQGSTDTQYF | TGTGCCAGCAGTGAGAGGCAGGGAAGCACAGATACGCAGTATTTT
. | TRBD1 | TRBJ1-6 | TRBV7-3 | CASSPGQGNSPLHF | TGTGCCAGCAGCCCGGGACAGGGCAATTCACCCCTCCACTTT
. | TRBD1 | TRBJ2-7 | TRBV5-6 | CASSPDTGGATYEQYF | TGTGCCAGCAGCCCGGACACAGGGGGCGCAACGTACGAGCAGTACTTC
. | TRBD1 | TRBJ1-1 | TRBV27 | CASTQGTGVAFF | TGTGCCAGCACCCAAGGGACAGGGGTGGCTTTCTTT
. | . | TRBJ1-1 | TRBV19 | CASSAAREGRSEAFF | TGTGCCAGTAGTGCCGCCAGGGAGGGGCGTAGTGAAGCTTTCTTT
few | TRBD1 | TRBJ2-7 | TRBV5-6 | CASSPVRTGVSYEQYF | TGTGCCAGCAGCCCCGTTCGAACAGGGGTCTCCTACGAGCAGTACTTC
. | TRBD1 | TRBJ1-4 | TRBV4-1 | CASSHPGQGPSTNEKLFF | TGCGCCAGCAGCCATCCGGGACAGGGGCCATCAACTAATGAAAAACTGTTTTTT
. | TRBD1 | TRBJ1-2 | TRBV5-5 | CASSLSGTGANYGYTF | TGTGCCAGCAGCTTGTCCGGGACAGGAGCTAACTATGGCTACACCTTC
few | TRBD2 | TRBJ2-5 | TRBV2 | CASSPLGTSVETQYF | TGTGCCAGCAGTCCGTTAGGGACTAGCGTCGAGACCCAGTACTTC
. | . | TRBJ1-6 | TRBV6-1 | CASSEVGQRRLWFNSPLHF | TGTGCCAGCAGTGAAGTAGGACAGAGAAGATTATGGTTTAATTCACCCCTCCACTTT
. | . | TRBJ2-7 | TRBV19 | CASSIGAGYEQYF | TGTGCCAGTAGTATCGGGGCGGGGTACGAGCAGTACTTC